This entry concerns a single T cell receptor beta chain. It lacks a known antigen. No quality values exist for individual bases; no much larger clone is one base distant. Using the deep immunoSEQ assay, multiplex PCR amplified TCR CDR3 regions from genomic DNA. Extracted genomic DNA from each cell subset was spread evenly across all wells of several immunoSEQ 96-well plates, with each plate serving as a replicate. For sorted subsets, around 200 ng genomic DNA, equal to tens of thousands of T cell genomes, was loaded into each replicate PCR. Purified libraries were quantified with a Qubit 3.0 fluorometer, sized on a Bioanalyzer 2100, and re-quantified with the KAPA Library Quantification kit. A separate single-read 150-cycle Illumina NextSeq 550 flow cell was used to sequence each immunoSEQ 96-well plate. The original methods were these. Because the immunoSEQ output held only junctional sequences and lacked quality scores, the filtering could not match the filtering applied to full-length reads. To assign V/J genes and CDR3, sequences were annotated against IMGT germline references using PyIR, a Python wrapper for IgBLAST v1.9. Reads were filtered out if the reads had weak V/J assignments (E-value above 1e-6), no CDR3, stop codons, out-of-frame junctions, or ambiguous translated residues. V3J clonotypes were defined as sequences sharing the same inferred V gene, J gene, and CDR3 amino acid sequence. Percentage overlap between repertoires was calculated by dividing the number of shared unique clonotypes by the size of the smaller repertoire. RTK rarefaction, the Chao1 estimator, and Recon v2.1 estimates of unobserved clonotypes were used to assess repertoire richness. For all TCRbeta clonotypes obtained by the gDNA method from a handful of donors, generation probabilities were computed with OLGA. TCRdb took over this immuneACCESS table, retaining in-frame rearrangements with V and J assigned. Such tables are incomplete; in checked studies, under half of the missing clones stem from an unresolved V gene, and the remainder is unexplained. V and J calls and clone size are given by that table; D and trimming were obtained from the DNA. Recorded for this sample are 2 million to 2.5 million clones; approximately 96% of them occurred a single time. 0.13% of the sample is in the top ten clones.

These data belong to a study of shared clonotypes between healthy human individuals (dated by TCRdb to 2020 to 2021). Turning to the overall study: The cohort comprised a couple of women and a few men aged 18 to 49 years. Per donor, three plates each were used for CD4 naive and CD4 memory, two for CD8 naive, and one for CD8 memory. The study deeply sequenced blood TCR repertoires of roughly five healthy adults to estimate repertoire size and the extent of clonotype sharing between individuals. To increase sequencing depth and limit assay-specific biases, different laboratories used diverse techniques to prepare libraries and sequence TCR repertoires. Per donor, leukapheresis produced somewhere between about 0.8 and 9 billion PBMCs.

What the research found in general, with its limitations: About 5% of naive CD4, 3.5% of naive CD8, approximately 2.2% of memory CD4, and approximately 0.39% of memory CD8 clonotypes were shared across a few donors. Based on pairwise subsampling, the degree of clonotype sharing among donors was expected to be affected by sequencing depth. Incomplete sequencing was indicated by rarefaction of sorted-subset datasets, despite the large sequencing depth. Estimated clonotype richness was generally larger for naive than for memory subsets. Compared with non-shared clonotypes, clonotypes shared by all four sorted-subset donors had higher generation probabilities. Because the study included only a small number of donors, the genetic and exposure-history diversity represented was limited. Only blood was sampled, and tissue TCR repertoires likely differ from those in blood.

The donors were healthy, HIV-negative adults who had no recently reported acute infections or vaccinations. Every donor was a Caucasian adult residing in Nashville, Tennessee, USA. Magnetic negative selection was used to enrich CD4+ T cells, after which naive cells were positively selected on CD45RA and the negative fraction became the memory subset. After blood collection by leukapheresis, PBMCs were isolated using Ficoll-Histopaque density gradient centrifugation and then cryopreserved in the vapor phase of liquid nitrogen. Analytical flow cytometry was used to check the purity and quantity of each magnetically sorted T cell population. Genomic DNA was isolated from each sorted fraction and quantified by UV absorbance on a Nanodrop 2000c. The TCR was taken from a man between 18 and 35 years old in good health. Sequenced material: naive CD4+ T cells sorted from blood. The label giving this sample's cell subset or site can be read as: CD45RA+ positively selected.

The nucleotide sequence reads as follows: TGTGCCAGCAGCGTAACCGTTGGCACAGATACGCAGTATTTT. It codes for CASSVTVGTDTQYF. This chain is built from TRBV9 and TRBJ2-3; no D gene call is confident. There are 14 amino acids in the CDR3, from cysteine to phenylalanine inclusive. Just CDR3 DNA is preserved here, 42 bases in frame from base 1. The junction shows trimming of 1 base on V and 1 base on J, plus 7 bases between the germline ends. The germline V gene yields SGDLS for CDR1 and YYNGEE for CDR2.